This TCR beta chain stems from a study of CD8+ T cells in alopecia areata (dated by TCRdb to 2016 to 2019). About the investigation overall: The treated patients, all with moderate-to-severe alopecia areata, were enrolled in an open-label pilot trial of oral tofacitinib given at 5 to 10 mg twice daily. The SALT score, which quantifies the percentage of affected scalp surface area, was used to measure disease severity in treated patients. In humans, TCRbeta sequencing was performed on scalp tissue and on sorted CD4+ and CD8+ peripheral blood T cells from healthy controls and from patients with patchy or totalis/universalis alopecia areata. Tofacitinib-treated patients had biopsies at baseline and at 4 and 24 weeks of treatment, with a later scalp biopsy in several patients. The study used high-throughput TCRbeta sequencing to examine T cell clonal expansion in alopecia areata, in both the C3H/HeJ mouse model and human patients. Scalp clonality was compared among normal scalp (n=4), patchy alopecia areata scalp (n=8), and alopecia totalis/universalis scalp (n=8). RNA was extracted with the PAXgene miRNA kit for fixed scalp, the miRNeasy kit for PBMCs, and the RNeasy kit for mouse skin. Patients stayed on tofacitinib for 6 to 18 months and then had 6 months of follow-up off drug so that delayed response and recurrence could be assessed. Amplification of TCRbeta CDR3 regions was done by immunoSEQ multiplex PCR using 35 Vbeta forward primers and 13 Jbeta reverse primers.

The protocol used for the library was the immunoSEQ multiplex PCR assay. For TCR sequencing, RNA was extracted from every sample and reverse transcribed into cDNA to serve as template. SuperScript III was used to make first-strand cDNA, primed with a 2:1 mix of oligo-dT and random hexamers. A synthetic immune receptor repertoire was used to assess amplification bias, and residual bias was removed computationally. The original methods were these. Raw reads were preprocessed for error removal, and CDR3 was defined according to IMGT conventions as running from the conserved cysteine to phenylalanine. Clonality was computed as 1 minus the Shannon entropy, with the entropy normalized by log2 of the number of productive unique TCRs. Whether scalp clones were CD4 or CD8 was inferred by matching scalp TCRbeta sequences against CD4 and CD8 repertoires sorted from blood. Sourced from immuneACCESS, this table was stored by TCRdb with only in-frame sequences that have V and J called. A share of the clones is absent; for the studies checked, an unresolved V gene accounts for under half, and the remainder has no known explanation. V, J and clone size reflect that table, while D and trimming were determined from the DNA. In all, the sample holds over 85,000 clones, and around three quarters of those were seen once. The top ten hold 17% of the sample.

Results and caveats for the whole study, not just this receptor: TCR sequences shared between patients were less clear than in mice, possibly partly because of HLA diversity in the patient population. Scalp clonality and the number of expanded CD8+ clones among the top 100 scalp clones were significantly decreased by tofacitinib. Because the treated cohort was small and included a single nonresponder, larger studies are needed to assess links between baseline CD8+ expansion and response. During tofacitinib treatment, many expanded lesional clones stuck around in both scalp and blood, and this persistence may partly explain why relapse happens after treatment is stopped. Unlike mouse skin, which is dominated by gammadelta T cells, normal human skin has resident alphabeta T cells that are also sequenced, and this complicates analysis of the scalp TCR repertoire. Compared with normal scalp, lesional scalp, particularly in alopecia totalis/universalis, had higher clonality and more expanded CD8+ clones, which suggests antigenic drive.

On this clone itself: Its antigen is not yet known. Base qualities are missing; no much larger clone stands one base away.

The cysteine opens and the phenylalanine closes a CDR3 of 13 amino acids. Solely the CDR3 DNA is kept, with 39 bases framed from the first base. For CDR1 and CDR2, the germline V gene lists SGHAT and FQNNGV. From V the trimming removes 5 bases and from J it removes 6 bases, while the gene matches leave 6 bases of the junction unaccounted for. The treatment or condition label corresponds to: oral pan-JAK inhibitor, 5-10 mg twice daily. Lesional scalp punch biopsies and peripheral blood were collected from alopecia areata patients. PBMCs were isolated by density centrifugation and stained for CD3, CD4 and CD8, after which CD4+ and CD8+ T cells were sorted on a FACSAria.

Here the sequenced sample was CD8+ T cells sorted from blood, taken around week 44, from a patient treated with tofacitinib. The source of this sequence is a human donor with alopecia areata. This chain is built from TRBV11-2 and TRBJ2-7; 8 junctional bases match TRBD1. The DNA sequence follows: TGTGCCAGCAGCCCGATCAGGGGGCCCGAGCAGTACTTC. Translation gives CASSPIRGPEQYF. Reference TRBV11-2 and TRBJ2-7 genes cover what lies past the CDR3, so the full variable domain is EAGVAQSPRYKIIEKRQSVAFWCNPISGHATLYWYQQILGQGPKLLIQFQNNGVVDDSQLPKDRFSAERLKGVDSTLKIQPAKLEDSAVYLCASSPIRGPEQYFGPGTRLTVT.